This TCR beta chain originates from a study of CD8+CD57+ T cells in acquired aplastic anemia. Study-level background: Sorted CD4+ and CD8+ cells yielded DNA averaging roughly 3.3 ug.

Whole-study findings and limits: Comparison of patients with controls identified around 30 shared CD8+ CDR3 sequences. Simpson's diversity of CD8+ cells was not significantly different in patients compared with controls.

Genomic DNA served as template for TCR beta VDJ and CDR3 profiling. TCRdb redid the calling of the reads with MiXCR, one entry per CDR3 protein. The data hold some 210,000 distinct CDR3 sequences, with around 60% observed a single time. This clonotype came up many times. Its antigen is undetermined. With 4 bases removed from V and 8 bases from J, the gap between germline ends came to 20 bases. Per germline, CDR1 MGHRA and CDR2 YSYEKL. This CDR3 has 15 amino acids. The origin of this receptor is a human donor in good health. What was sequenced was sorted CD4+, CD8+, or CD8+CD57+ T cells (not recorded which) from PBMCs. The chain is built from TRBV4-1 and TRBJ1-2; D gene uncertain. The CDR3 loop reads CASSLSKDSWGGYTF. DNA of the CDR3: TGCGCCAGCAGCCTCAGTAAGGACTCCTGGGGAGGCTACACCTTC.